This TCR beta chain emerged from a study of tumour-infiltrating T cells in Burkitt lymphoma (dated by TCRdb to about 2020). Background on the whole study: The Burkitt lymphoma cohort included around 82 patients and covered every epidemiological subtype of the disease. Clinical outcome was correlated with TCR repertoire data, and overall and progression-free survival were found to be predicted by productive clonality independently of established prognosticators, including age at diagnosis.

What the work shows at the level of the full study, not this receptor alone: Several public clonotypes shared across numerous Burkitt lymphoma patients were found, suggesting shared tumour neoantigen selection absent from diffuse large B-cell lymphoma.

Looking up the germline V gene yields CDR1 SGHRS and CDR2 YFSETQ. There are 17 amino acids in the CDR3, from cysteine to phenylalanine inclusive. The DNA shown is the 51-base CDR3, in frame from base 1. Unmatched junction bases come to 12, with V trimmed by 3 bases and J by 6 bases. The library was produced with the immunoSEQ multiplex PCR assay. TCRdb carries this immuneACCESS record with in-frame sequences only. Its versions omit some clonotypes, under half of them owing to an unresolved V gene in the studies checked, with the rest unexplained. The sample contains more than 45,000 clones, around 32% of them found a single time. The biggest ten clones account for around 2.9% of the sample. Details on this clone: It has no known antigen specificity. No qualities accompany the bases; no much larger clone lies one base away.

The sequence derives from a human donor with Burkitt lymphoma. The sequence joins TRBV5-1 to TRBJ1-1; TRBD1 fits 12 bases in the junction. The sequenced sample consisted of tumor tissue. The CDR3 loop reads CASSSTGTGGARPEAFF. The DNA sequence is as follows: TGCGCCAGCAGCTCTACCGGGACAGGGGGCGCCCGCCCTGAAGCTTTCTTT.